This passage covers 22 T cell receptor beta chains from one sample sequenced in a study of cytomegalovirus exposure and HLA in healthy donors. PCR was performed using 60 Vbeta and 13 Jbeta primers. The repertoire was sequenced with immunoSEQ multiplex PCR; TCRdb's copy has only in-frame clones and lacks some. The profile covers fewer than 200,000 clones, with more than 70% appearing a single time and around 1.5% taken by the ten largest. Sequencing was done on a sample of PBMCs. Receptors originate from a girl between 10 and 17 years old in good health and CMV-seronegative.

This clone was counted between two and nine times. The J gene is TRBJ1-1, the V gene TRBV28; D not resolved. Germline CDR1 reads MDHEN; CDR2 reads SYDVKM. Trimming pared 3 bases from V and 4 bases from J, leaving 12 bases between. The CDR3 loop spans 14 amino acids. CDR3 sequence (DNA): TGTGCCAGCAGTTTGCAGGCTGAGGGCACTGAAGCTTTCTTT. As protein: CASSLQAEGTEAFF. The variable domain in full, completed from reference TRBV28 and TRBJ1-1, reads DVKVTQSSRYLVKRTGEKVFLECVQDMDHENMFWYRQDPGLGLRLIYFSYDVKMKEKGDIPEGYSVSREKKERFSLILESASTNQTSMYLCASSLQAEGTEAFFGQGTRLTVV.

The chain recombines TRBV4-1 with TRBJ1-2, with TRBD1 matching over 7 bases. Germline CDR1 and CDR2: MGHRA and YSYEKL. This CDR3 spans 14 amino acids. The V and J ends lost 5 bases and 8 bases, in that order; junction bases with no gene match: 11. The CDR3 nucleotides are TGCGCCAGCAGCAAGGCCGACAGGGTGGACGGCTACACCTTC. Its translation is CASSKADRVDGYTF.

This chain links TRBV19 with TRBJ2-1; 10 bases line up with TRBD2. V was clipped by 5 bases and J by 2 bases; unmatched bases: 3. This CDR3 spans 15 amino acids. CDR1 is LNHDA, CDR2 SQIVND, per germline (reference sequence). CDR3 nucleotides: TGTGCCAGTAGTTCAAGCGGGGGGGCCTACAATGAGCAGTTCTTC. This gives the protein CASSSSGGAYNEQFF.

This chain connects TRBV18 to TRBJ1-2, with TRBD1 matching 8 bases. J gave up 7 bases and V 3 bases, and 4 bases lay outside the gene matches. The CDR3 length is 13 residues. From germline, CDR1 is KGHSH and CDR2 LQKENI. CDR3 protein: CASSPQGAAGYTF. In DNA, the CDR3 is TGTGCCAGCTCACCGCAGGGGGCTGCTGGCTACACCTTC.

The chain combines TRBV25-1 with TRBJ1-2; 7 bases agree with TRBD1. CDR3 length: 13 amino acids. V lost 2 bases, J lost 7 bases, and 4 bases stayed unmatched. The germline gives CDR1 MGHDK, CDR2 SYGVNS. CDR3 bases: TGTGCCAGCAGTGAAGACAGGGTTGCTGGCTACACCTTC. It translates to CASSEDRVAGYTF.

This chain connects TRBV2 to TRBJ2-7; unclear D gene. The germline CDR1 and CDR2 sequences are SNHLY and FYNNEI. Deletions cut 2 bases from V and 2 bases from J, with 7 bases between. The CDR3 length is 13 residues. The CDR3 DNA reads as TGTGCCAGCAGTGAAACAGAAACCTACGAGCAGTACTTC. Its protein is CASSETETYEQYF.

The chain uses TRBV4-2 and TRBJ1-2; 8 positions agree with TRBD1. With V trimmed by 0 bases and J by 8 bases, 8 bases remained unmatched. Germline V CDR1 and CDR2: LGHNA, YNFKEQ. The CDR3 covers 15 residues. The CDR3 DNA reads TGTGCCAGCAGCCAAGAAGGGGGGACAGGTTGGGGCTACACCTTC. Its translation is CASSQEGGTGWGYTF.

V is TRBV6-5 and J is TRBJ1-4; a weak D match, TRBD1 (5 bases). V was shortened by 2 bases and J by 7 bases, with 11 bases between the two germline ends. CDR1 and CDR2 (germline): MNHEY, SVGAGI. The CDR3 runs 14 residues. The chain's CDR3 is CASSYPRGSEKLFF. In DNA, the CDR3 is TGTGCCAGCAGTTACCCGCGGGGCAGTGAAAAACTGTTTTTT.

The chain links TRBV10-3 to TRBJ2-7; 7 bases agree with TRBD1. The CDR3 contains 14 residues. V trimming: 3 bases; J trimming: 1 base; junction bases outside the gene matches: 3. From germline, CDR1 is ENHRY and CDR2 SYGVKD. The CDR3 loop is CAISDGTASYEQYF. The CDR3 coding sequence is TGTGCCATCAGTGACGGGACAGCTTCCTACGAGCAGTACTTC.

The chain carries TRBV7-3 and TRBJ2-3; 13 nucleotides agree with TRBD2. Unmatched junction bases numbered 15, after V lost 4 bases and J lost 2 bases. The CDR3 runs 20 residues. Germline V CDR1 and CDR2: SGHTA, FQGTGA. The CDR3, as DNA: TGTGCCAGCAGCTCCAACCCGCCCCTGGGACTAGCGGGGTACACAGATACGCAGTATTTT. Translating it yields CASSSNPPLGLAGYTDTQYF.

This chain connects TRBV9 to TRBJ1-6; TRBD1 matches at 9 bases. This CDR3 has 15 residues. The V segment lost 4 bases and the J segment 9 bases; nucleotides outside the gene matches: 8. Looked up from germline, CDR1 is SGDLS and CDR2 is YYNGEE. This chain's CDR3 is CASSPWTGEFSPLHF. Written as DNA, the CDR3 is TGTGCCAGCAGCCCCTGGACAGGGGAATTTTCACCCCTCCACTTT.

The chain employs TRBV9 and TRBJ2-3; tentative D call: TRBD2 (7 bases). With 1 base removed from V and 3 bases from J, the gap between germline ends came to 15 bases. CDR3 length: 16 amino acids. Germline CDR1 and CDR2: SGDLS and YYNGEE. The chain's CDR3 is CASSVKGGGTTDTQYF. DNA for the CDR3: TGTGCCAGCAGCGTAAAGGGGGGAGGGACAACAGATACGCAGTATTTT.

The genes are TRBV13 and TRBJ2-7; TRBD1 might be the D (6 bases). Germline CDR1 and CDR2: PRHDT and FYEKMQ (reference sequence). V lost 5 bases and J 1 base, leaving 18 bases between the germline ends. The CDR3 sequence is 16 residues long. The CDR3 DNA sequence: TGTGCCAGCAGCCGTCCGACAGGACTTGATTCCTACGAGCAGTACTTC. Protein: CASSRPTGLDSYEQYF.

The chain carries TRBV19 and TRBJ1-2; 8 bases fit TRBD1. Germline V gene data show CDR1 as LNHDA and CDR2 as SQIVND (reference sequence). V lost 7 bases, J lost 5 bases, and 6 bases stayed unmatched. The CDR3 consists of 13 residues. The CDR3 is CASMGGQDYGYTF. CDR3 nucleotide sequence: TGTGCCAGTATGGGGGGACAGGATTATGGCTACACCTTC.

The rearrangement uses TRBV9 and TRBJ1-1; 9 nucleotides match TRBD1. Germline-derived CDR1 and CDR2 are SGDLS and YYNGEE. The ends lost 3 bases at V and 5 bases at J; junction bases unmatched: 14. The CDR3 contains 17 residues. The CDR3, as DNA: TGTGCCAGCAGCGGGGGACAGGGACTCTCCTCGGGGACTGAAGCTTTCTTT. Residues: CASSGGQGLSSGTEAFF.

The chain carries TRBV6-5 and TRBJ1-4; no clear D gene. V was cut by 7 bases and J by 8 bases, with 11 bases left in between. The CDR3 length is 12 residues. The germline CDR1 and CDR2 sequences are MNHEY and SVGAGI. The CDR3: CASMFDEEKLFF. In DNA form, the CDR3 reads TGTGCCAGCATGTTTGATGAGGAAAAACTGTTTTTT.

The V call is TRBV5-6, the J call TRBJ2-1; a weak D match, TRBD2 (7 bases). This CDR3 has 15 amino acids. The germline V gene encodes CDR1 SGHDT and CDR2 YYEEEE. V was shortened by 1 base and J by 2 bases, with 10 bases between the two germline ends. The CDR3, as DNA: TGTGCCAGCAGCTTGCGGCGGGGGCCCTACAATGAGCAGTTCTTC. It specifies CASSLRRGPYNEQFF.

The V and J genes are TRBV19 and TRBJ1-1; D might be TRBD1 (6 bases). The CDR3 has 13 amino acids. Germline V CDR1 and CDR2: LNHDA, SQIVND (reference sequence). Trimming removed 5 bases at V and 8 bases at J, with 15 bases between. DNA for the CDR3: TGTGCCAGTAGTTTGGGTATCGACAGGGAAGCTTTCTTT. Its translation is CASSLGIDREAFF.

The chain employs TRBV7-9 and TRBJ1-1; D perhaps matches TRBD1 (6 bases). The germline V and J ends were trimmed by 2 bases and 6 bases, with 10 bases remaining between them. The length of the CDR3 is 13 residues. Germline V gene data show CDR1 as SEHNR and CDR2 as FQNEAQ (reference sequence). CDR3: CASSLWGQAEAFF. As DNA, the CDR3 is TGTGCCAGCAGCTTATGGGGGCAGGCTGAAGCTTTCTTT.

This clone was seen a handful of times. This sample also contains other DNA sequences that code for the same CDR3. V and J are TRBV7-8 and TRBJ1-5; unclear D gene. V dropped 1 base and J dropped 2 bases, with 9 bases sitting between them. The CDR3 is 15 amino acids. CDR1 and CDR2 (germline): SGHVS, FQNEAQ. As DNA, the CDR3 is TGTGCCAGCAGCTTAGTGGGAGGTGGCAATCAGCCCCAGCATTTT. Residues: CASSLVGGGNQPQHF.

This clone was seen a handful of times. V is TRBV11-1 and J is TRBJ2-7; a possible D gene is TRBD1 (5 bases). V lost 5 bases to trimming and J lost 9 bases, with 17 bases between them. The germline CDR1 and CDR2 sequences are SGHAT and FQDESV (reference sequence). The CDR3 runs 13 residues. The CDR3 loop is CASSVSQGRGQYF. DNA for the CDR3: TGTGCCAGCAGCGTATCCCAGGGAAGAGGGCAGTACTTC. Based on the CDR3 plus reference TRBV11-1 and TRBJ2-7, the full variable domain is EAEVAQSPRYKITEKSQAVAFWCDPISGHATLYWYRQILGQGPELLVQFQDESVVDDSQLPKDRFSAERLKGVDSTLKIQPAELGDSAMYLCASSVSQGRGQYFGPGTRLTVT.

This sequence joins TRBV6-4 and TRBJ1-6, with 10 bases matching TRBD1. Germline values: CDR1 MRHNA, CDR2 SNTAGT. J gave up 6 bases and V 6 bases, and 2 bases lay outside the gene matches. The CDR3 contains 14 residues. This CDR3 is CASRRDRGNSPLHF. The CDR3 DNA follows: TGTGCCAGCAGGAGGGACAGGGGTAATTCACCCCTCCACTTT.